This TCR beta chain was observed in a study of shared clonotypes between healthy human individuals. On the study more broadly: Donors consisted of two women and a few men between 18 and 49. CD4 naive and CD4 memory each took three plates per donor, while CD8 naive took two and CD8 memory one.

A split of CD4+ cells into CD45RA+ naive and CD45RA-negative memory subsets was performed. As handled by the study authors: As immunoSEQ supplied junction-only sequences (without quality scores), filtering differed. Some clones are missing from TCRdb's copy, which holds only in-frame ones; the method was immunoSEQ multiplex PCR. D and trimming were read from the DNA, whereas the V and J calls and clone size are those reported in that table. The table includes roughly 1,100,000 clones, roughly 75% detected once. CDR3 length equals 14 residues. Germline V gene sequence: CDR1 SGHAT, CDR2 FQNNGV. V lost 7 bases, J lost 7 bases, and 14 bases lay in between.

The V and J genes are TRBV11-2 and TRBJ1-6, with a tentative D call TRBD1 (5 bases). The material sequenced was memory CD4+ T cells sorted from blood. The subset: CD45RA-negative fraction. This clonotype was obtained from a man aged 18 to 35 in good health. As DNA, the CDR3 is TGTGCCAGCAACCCCTCGGGGGGAAATTCACCCCTCCACTTT. Translation: CASNPSGGNSPLHF.